Described below is a single TCR beta chain sequence and its context. TCRdb's copy holds only in-frame clones and misses some; the assay was immunoSEQ multiplex PCR. The sample carries fewer than 75,000 clones, 94% recorded once. The data were taken from a study of cytomegalovirus exposure and HLA in healthy donors. Study information: Both the 120 or so validation repertoires and the 600 to 750 first-cohort repertoires used the same platform, as reported by a later analysis.

Germline V lookup: CDR1 MNHEY, CDR2 SVGAGI. The length of the CDR3 is 13 residues. Trimming pared 7 bases from V and 5 bases from J, leaving 14 bases between. Sequencing was carried out using PBMCs. The chain is built from TRBV6-5 and TRBJ1-2; D unresolved. The receptor was isolated from a woman aged 18-29 years in good health and CMV-seropositive. The CDR3 DNA reads as TGTGCCAGCACCCCAGGTCTCAGTTATGGCTACACCTTC. Translated, it gives CASTPGLSYGYTF.